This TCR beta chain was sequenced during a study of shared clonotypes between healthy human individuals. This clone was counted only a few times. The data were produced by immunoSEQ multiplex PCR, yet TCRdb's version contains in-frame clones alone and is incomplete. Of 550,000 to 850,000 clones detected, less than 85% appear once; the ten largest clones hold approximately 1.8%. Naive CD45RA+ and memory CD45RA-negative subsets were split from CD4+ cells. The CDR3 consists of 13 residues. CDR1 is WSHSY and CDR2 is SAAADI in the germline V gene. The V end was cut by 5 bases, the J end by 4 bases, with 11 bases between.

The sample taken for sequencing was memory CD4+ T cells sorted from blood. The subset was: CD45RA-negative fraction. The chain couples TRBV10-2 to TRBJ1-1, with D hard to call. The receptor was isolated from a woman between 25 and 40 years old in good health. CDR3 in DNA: TGCGCCAGCAGTCTCCAGGAAACCACTGAAGCTTTCTTT. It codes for CASSLQETTEAFF.